This T cell receptor (beta chain) was sequenced in a study of chemoradiotherapy in HPV16-positive cancers. Study results and caveats: For HPV16-positive patients, expanding HPV-responsive T cells associated with longer recurrence-free survival.

To note about this clone: Its cognate antigen is unknown.

The CDR3 is made up of 14 amino acids. Trimming removed 8 bases at V and 2 bases at J, with 15 bases between. The germline CDR1 and CDR2 sequences are SNHLY and FYNNEI. Measured with immunoSEQ multiplex PCR; TCRdb has only the in-frame clones, and not every one. The table records tens of thousands of clones, roughly 77% of them present only once. Repertoires were sampled repeatedly during chemoradiotherapy. Sequenced here: blood, sampled from a patient who underwent chemoradiotherapy. The source of this sequence is a human donor with HPV-associated anogenital cancer. This rearrangement joins TRBV2 to TRBJ2-5; unclear D gene. CDR3 in DNA: TGTGCCAGCTGCCGGCTCGGGCGACAAGAGACCCAGTACTTC. This encodes CASCRLGRQETQYF.